These 22 T cell receptor beta chains were sequenced from one sample in a study of blood T cell repertoires in COVID-19. TCRdb keeps only in-frame clones here, not all; method: immunoSEQ multiplex PCR. The sample has about 240,000 clones; roughly 80% are singletons. The specimen sequenced was peripheral blood. The receptor set was obtained from an elderly woman with acute or convalescent COVID-19.

The V gene is TRBV6-5, the J gene TRBJ2-7; 8 bases are a match to TRBD1. CDR3 length: 14 residues. Germline trimming cut 0 bases from V and 4 bases from J; bases unmatched to any gene: 2. The germline gives CDR1 MNHEY, CDR2 SVGAGI. CDR3 region: CASSYSRQGYEQYF. The CDR3 nucleotides read TGTGCCAGCAGTTACTCGAGACAGGGGTACGAGCAGTACTTC.

A few counts support this clone. The J gene is TRBJ1-2, the V gene TRBV6-1; 12 positions match TRBD1. Germline V gene lookup returns CDR1 MNHNS and CDR2 SASEGT. V lost 0 bases and J lost 4; bases outside the gene matches: 0. CDR3 length equals 15 residues. The CDR3 coding sequence is TGTGCCAGCAGTGAAGCGGGACAGGGGGCCTATGGCTACACCTTC. Amino acid sequence: CASSEAGQGAYGYTF.

V gene TRBV2 combines with J gene TRBJ2-5; D perhaps matches TRBD1 (6 bases). There are 15 residues in the CDR3. V lost 6 bases, J lost 4 bases, and 18 bases lay in between. Germline-derived CDR1 and CDR2 are SNHLY and FYNNEI. The CDR3 protein is CASRSRDVGGETQYF. The CDR3 DNA reads as TGTGCCAGCAGATCCCGGGACGTAGGGGGAGAGACCCAGTACTTC.

The chain uses TRBV11-2 and TRBJ2-2, with TRBD2 identical over 7 bases. Germline V gives CDR1 SGHAT, CDR2 FQNNGV. Germline trimming cut 10 bases from V and 0 bases from J; bases unmatched to any gene: 5. The CDR3 totals 14 residues. The CDR3 DNA follows: TGTGCCACCTCAGCGGGGACGAACACCGGGGAGCTGTTTTTT. Translated, it gives CATSAGTNTGELFF.

The V gene is TRBV6-5, the J gene TRBJ2-7, with D possibly matching TRBD1 (5 bases). Germline assignment: CDR1 MNHEY and CDR2 SVGAGI. Trimming took off 9 bases at V and 0 bases at J, with 18 bases between the two ends. The CDR3 runs 15 residues. CDR3 sequence (DNA): TGTGCCAGTCGCCCTGACAGCCTACCCTCCTACGAGCAGTACTTC. It specifies CASRPDSLPSYEQYF.

This clone was observed once. The V gene is TRBV3-1 (or the pseudogene TRBV3-2), the J gene TRBJ1-5; D not resolved. Per germline, CDR1 LGHDT and CDR2 YNNKEL (reference sequence). The CDR3 extends over 12 amino acids. Trimming stripped 6 bases from V and 9 bases from J, with 12 bases between. Here the CDR3 reads CASSRIPGPQHF. The CDR3 coding sequence is TGTGCCAGCAGTCGAATACCGGGGCCCCAGCATTTT.

This chain joins TRBV2 and TRBJ2-2; TRBD1 matches at 7 bases. V lost 7 bases and J lost 3; bases outside the gene matches: 5. There are 14 residues in the CDR3. CDR1 SNHLY and CDR2 FYNNEI come from the germline V gene. CDR3 residues: CASTTTGHTGELFF. The DNA of the CDR3 is TGTGCCAGCACCACGACAGGGCACACCGGGGAGCTGTTTTTT.

The chain is built from TRBV7-8 and TRBJ1-6; D is ambiguous. Trimming cost V 3 bases and J 8 bases, with 8 bases left between them. The CDR3 contains 13 residues. Germline V lookup: CDR1 SGHVS, CDR2 FQNEAQ. CDR3 DNA: TGTGCCAGCAGCTTGAGAGAGGATTCACCCCTCCACTTT. Its protein is CASSLREDSPLHF.

This clone was seen a few times. The genes are TRBV2 and TRBJ1-4, with 7 nucleotides matching TRBD1. The CDR3 sequence is 14 residues long. Germline CDR1 and CDR2: SNHLY and FYNNEI. The J segment lost 5 bases and the V segment lost 6 bases, leaving 6 bases of the junction unmatched. The CDR3 coding sequence is TGTGCCAGCAGGATAGGGACAGTAAATGAAAAACTGTTTTTT. Its translation is CASRIGTVNEKLFF.

In the case of this clone: Additional DNA sequences in this sample encode the identical CDR3. This chain uses TRBV27 with TRBJ1-5, with 7 bases aligning to TRBD1. The ends lost 5 bases at V and 4 bases at J; junction bases unmatched: 2. The germline V gene encodes CDR1 MNHEY and CDR2 SMNVEV (reference sequence). This CDR3 comprises 13 residues. The CDR3 bases are TGTGCCAGCAGTAACAGGGGTAATCAGCCCCAGCATTTT. It translates to CASSNRGNQPQHF.

The chain couples TRBV27 to TRBJ1-2; 8 bases agree with TRBD1. Germline CDR1 MNHEY, CDR2 SMNVEV (reference sequence). This CDR3 contains 14 residues. V lost 6 bases and J lost 1; bases outside the gene matches: 4. This CDR3 reads CASSQGQGNYGYTF. CDR3 in DNA: TGTGCCAGCAGCCAAGGACAGGGTAACTATGGCTACACCTTC.

V is TRBV7-9 and J is TRBJ2-3; 9 nucleotides match TRBD2. With 7 bases clipped from V and 5 bases from J, the junction kept 19 bases outside the gene matches. CDR1 SEHNR and CDR2 FQNEAQ come from the germline V gene (reference sequence). The CDR3 loop spans 18 amino acids. The CDR3 bases are TGTGCCAGCAAACCACTGTCCGGGCGCGGGGGGGCTGGAGATACGCAGTATTTT. It yields the protein CASKPLSGRGGAGDTQYF. Combining the CDR3 with reference TRBV7-9 and TRBJ2-3 gives the whole variable domain DTGVSQNPRHKITKRGQNVTFRCDPISEHNRLYWYRQTLGQGPEFLTYFQNEAQLEKSRLLSDRFSAERPKGSFSTLEIQRTEQGDSAMYLCASKPLSGRGGAGDTQYFGPGTRLTVL.

The CDR3 sequence is CASSHFQADTQYF. For the CDR3, the DNA is TGCGCCAGCAGCCACTTTCAGGCGGATACGCAGTATTTT. The gene calls are TRBV4-1 and TRBJ2-3, with D unclear. V lost 3 bases, J lost 6 bases, and 10 bases lay in between. Germline V gives CDR1 MGHRA, CDR2 YSYEKL. This CDR3 has 13 amino acids.

This chain links TRBV28 with TRBJ1-2, with no clear D. The length of the CDR3 is 11 residues. The V gene lost 4 bases and the J gene lost 7 bases, with 7 bases spanning the gap. CDR1 MDHEN and CDR2 SYDVKM come from the germline V gene. The CDR3 nucleotides read TGTGCCAGCAGTTGGGCCAGTGGCTACACCTTC. Its protein is CASSWASGYTF.

This rearrangement joins TRBV28 to TRBJ2-7; perhaps TRBD2 as D (6 bases). V was shortened by 10 bases and J by 4 bases, with 14 bases between the two germline ends. CDR3 size: 12 residues. The germline V gene has CDR1 MDHEN and CDR2 SYDVKM. The CDR3 sequence: CATRSGEYEQYF. The CDR3 DNA reads as TGTGCCACCCGCTCGGGGGAATACGAGCAGTACTTC. The complete variable domain, with remaining parts taken from reference TRBV28 and TRBJ2-7, reads DVKVTQSSRYLVKRTGEKVFLECVQDMDHENMFWYRQDPGLGLRLIYFSYDVKMKEKGDIPEGYSVSREKKERFSLILESASTNQTSMYLCATRSGEYEQYFGPGTRLTVT.

The chain combines TRBV27 with TRBJ2-7; D is unclear. There are 14 residues in the CDR3. Germline CDR1 is MNHEY and CDR2 is SMNVEV (reference sequence). V was shortened by 8 bases and J by 4 bases, with 18 bases between the two germline ends. CDR3 DNA sequence: TGTGCCAGCTCTCGAGGTGGCCAGAGATACGAGCAGTACTTC. Its translation: CASSRGGQRYEQYF.

This clone was counted between two and nine times. CDR3 sequence (DNA): TGTGCCAGCAGTTACAGGGGACAGGGCCCTTACGAGCAGTACTTC. This gives the protein CASSYRGQGPYEQYF. V gene TRBV6-5 combines with J gene TRBJ2-7; 9 positions match TRBD1. There are 15 residues in the CDR3. V shed 2 bases and J 4 bases; nucleotides not matched to a gene: 6. Germline CDR1 and CDR2: MNHEY and SVGAGI.

The rearrangement joins TRBV5-5 to TRBJ2-1; possible D gene TRBD1, 6 bases. This CDR3 is 16 amino acids long. Trimming removed 1 base from V and 0 bases from J, with 11 bases in between. Germline assignment: CDR1 SGHKS and CDR2 YYEKEE (reference sequence). CDR3 nucleotide sequence: TGTGCCAGCAGCTTGCTAGGCAGGGGCTCCTACAATGAGCAGTTCTTC. Protein sequence: CASSLLGRGSYNEQFF.

The CDR3 loop is CASSLRDRPAGGYTF. The CDR3, as DNA: TGTGCCAGCAGTCTCCGGGACCGCCCTGCGGGAGGCTACACCTTC. The chain combines TRBV28 with TRBJ1-2; a weak D match, TRBD1 (5 bases). The CDR3 extends over 15 amino acids. Germline loops: CDR1 MDHEN, CDR2 SYDVKM. The germline V and J ends were trimmed by 5 bases and 8 bases, with 21 bases remaining between them.

The chain recombines TRBV5-1 with TRBJ1-2; 8 bases are shared with TRBD1. Germline CDR1 is SGHRS and CDR2 is YFSETQ. With 4 bases clipped from V and 7 bases from J, the junction kept 6 bases outside the gene matches. CDR3 length: 13 amino acids. DNA for the CDR3: TGCGCCAGCAGCCTAGGACAGGGCGCTGGCTACACCTTC. Translated, it gives CASSLGQGAGYTF.

V and J are TRBV9 and TRBJ2-2; 8 bases match TRBD1. Germline CDR1 is SGDLS and CDR2 is YYNGEE. CDR3 length equals 14 residues. The junction had 5 bases not matched to a gene; V was cut back by 8 bases and J by 2 bases. DNA of the CDR3: TGTGCCAGTGCGGACAGGGCAAACACCGGGGAGCTGTTTTTT. It is translated as CASADRANTGELFF.

V gene TRBV4-1 combines with J gene TRBJ1-2, with D tentatively TRBD1 (5 bases). Between the trimmed V and J ends, which lost 1 base and 4 bases, there was a span of 13 bases. This CDR3 is 15 amino acids long. Germline lookup yields CDR1 MGHRA and CDR2 YSYEKL. CDR3 in amino acids: CASSQGGRSVYGYTF. CDR3 coding DNA: TGCGCCAGCAGCCAAGGGGGCCGCAGCGTCTATGGCTACACCTTC.